The rows below give T cell receptor beta chains drawn from one sample of a study of patients and donors after allogeneic stem cell transplantation. TCRdb itself ran the RT-PCR reads through MiXCR, one entry per CDR3 protein. Of about 960,000 distinct CDR3 sequences listed, 15% to 20% were seen once; the top ten hold about 6%. The sample comprised blood, either unsorted or a sorted T cell fraction (not recorded which). These receptors were obtained from a human donor who was either an allogeneic HSCT recipient or a stem cell or donor lymphocyte infusion donor (not recorded which). It is not recorded whose cells these are; they may come from a transplant donor. The CDR3 runs from the conserved cysteine through the conserved F or W. The order of the fields is J gene, clone size, V gene, D gene, CDR3 protein, CDR3 DNA. D genes are given only for firm matches. Not all rows give a size; the values are once, few, many and, for expanded clones, a class.

J: TRBJ1-1
size: many
V: TRBV12-3/TRBV12-4
D: -
CDR3: CASSLWEGTEAFF
DNA: TGTGCCAGCAGTTTGTGGGAAGGCACTGAAGCTTTCTTT

J: TRBJ2-5
size: -
V: TRBV10-3
D: TRBD1
CDR3: CAISENRGETQYF
DNA: TGTGCCATCAGTGAGAACAGGGGGGAGACCCAGTACTTC

J: TRBJ1-3
size: many
V: TRBV2
D: -
CDR3: CASSDRGNTIYF
DNA: TGTGCCAGCAGTGATCGTGGAAACACCATATATTTT

J: TRBJ2-1
size: -
V: TRBV11-2
D: -
CDR3: CASSRKAPGDISYNEQFF
DNA: TGTGCCAGCAGCCGGAAGGCCCCTGGAGACATTTCCTACAATGAGCAGTTCTTC

J: TRBJ1-5
size: -
V: TRBV12-3/TRBV12-4
D: -
CDR3: CASSSSDPNQPQHF
DNA: TGTGCCAGCAGCTCCTCAGACCCAAATCAGCCCCAGCATTTT

J: TRBJ2-3
size: -
V: TRBV12-3/TRBV12-4
D: -
CDR3: CASSLVGVITDTQYF
DNA: TGTGCCAGCAGTTTGGTGGGAGTGATAACAGATACGCAGTATTTT

J: TRBJ2-5
size: few
V: TRBV4-1
D: -
CDR3: CASSQDGGGTQETQYF
DNA: TGCGCCAGCAGCCAAGATGGAGGGGGGACTCAAGAGACCCAGTACTTC

J: TRBJ2-1
size: -
V: TRBV20-1
D: -
CDR3: CSASRYELVSYNEQFF
DNA: TGCAGTGCTAGTAGGTATGAACTAGTCTCCTACAATGAGCAGTTCTTC

J: TRBJ2-1
size: few
V: TRBV6-2/TRBV6-3
D: TRBD2
CDR3: CASRLGGGRFYEQFF
DNA: TGTGCCAGCAGACTTGGGGGGGGTCGGTTCTATGAGCAGTTCTTC

J: TRBJ2-3
size: -
V: TRBV20-1
D: TRBD2
CDR3: CSARPRTSGRPDTQYF
DNA: TGCAGTGCTAGGCCCAGGACTAGCGGGAGGCCAGATACGCAGTATTTT

J: TRBJ2-7
size: -
V: TRBV15
D: -
CDR3: CATSIGGPNYEQYF
DNA: TGTGCCACCAGCATAGGGGGACCCAACTACGAGCAGTACTTC

J: TRBJ2-2
size: -
V: TRBV7-3
D: -
CDR3: CASSLTPRLTTGELFF
DNA: TGTGCCAGCAGCTTAACGCCGAGACTCACAACCGGGGAGCTGTTTTTT

J: TRBJ1-1
size: many
V: TRBV7-2
D: -
CDR3: CASSASRVNTEAFF
DNA: TGTGCCAGCAGCGCCTCTAGGGTGAACACTGAAGCTTTCTTT

J: TRBJ2-1
size: few
V: TRBV18
D: TRBD2
CDR3: CASSPPAGGYNEQFF
DNA: TGTGCCAGCTCACCACCTGCGGGGGGATACAATGAGCAGTTCTTC

J: TRBJ1-1
size: few
V: TRBV4-2
D: -
CDR3: CASSQARTAGTEAFF
DNA: TGTGCCAGCAGCCAAGCGAGGACAGCGGGCACTGAAGCTTTCTTT

J: TRBJ2-1
size: -
V: TRBV20-1
D: TRBD1
CDR3: CSARPPGQALGEQFF
DNA: TGCAGTGCTAGACCTCCGGGACAGGCTTTGGGTGAGCAGTTCTTC

J: TRBJ2-5
size: few
V: TRBV6-1
D: TRBD2
CDR3: CASSASPGLAGEETQYF
DNA: TGTGCCAGCAGTGCTTCCCCGGGACTAGCGGGAGAAGAGACCCAGTACTTC

J: TRBJ1-5
size: -
V: TRBV27
D: -
CDR3: CASRGGSSEPQHF
DNA: TGTGCCAGCAGGGGAGGGTCTTCGGAGCCCCAGCATTTT

J: TRBJ2-3
size: -
V: TRBV25-1
D: TRBD1
CDR3: CASIPRQGWTDTQYF
DNA: TGTGCCAGCATACCAAGACAGGGTTGGACAGATACGCAGTATTTT

J: TRBJ1-2
size: -
V: TRBV5-1
D: -
CDR3: CASSVDGPFGYGYTF
DNA: TGCGCCAGCAGCGTGGACGGCCCTTTTGGCTATGGCTACACCTTC